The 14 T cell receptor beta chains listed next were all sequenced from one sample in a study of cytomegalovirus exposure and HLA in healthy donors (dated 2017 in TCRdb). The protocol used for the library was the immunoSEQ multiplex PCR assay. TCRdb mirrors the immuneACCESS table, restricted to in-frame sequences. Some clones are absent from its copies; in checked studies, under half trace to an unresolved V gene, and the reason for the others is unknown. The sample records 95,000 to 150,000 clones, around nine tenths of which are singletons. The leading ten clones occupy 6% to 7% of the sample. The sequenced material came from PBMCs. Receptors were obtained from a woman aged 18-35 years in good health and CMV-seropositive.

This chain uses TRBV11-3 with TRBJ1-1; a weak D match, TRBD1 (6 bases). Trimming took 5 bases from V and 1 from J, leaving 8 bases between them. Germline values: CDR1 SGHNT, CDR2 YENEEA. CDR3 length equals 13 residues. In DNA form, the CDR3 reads TGTGCCAGCAGCCAACAGGGGAACACTGAAGCTTTCTTT. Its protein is CASSQQGNTEAFF.

CDR3 amino acids: CASSRQGYTEAFF. For the CDR3, the DNA is TGTGCCAGCAGTCGACAGGGGTACACTGAAGCTTTCTTT. V and J are TRBV7-6 and TRBJ1-1; 8 bases agree with TRBD1. The length of the CDR3 is 13 residues. The V and J ends lost 6 bases and 3 bases, in that order; junction bases with no gene match: 3. Germline values: CDR1 SGHVS, CDR2 FNYEAQ.

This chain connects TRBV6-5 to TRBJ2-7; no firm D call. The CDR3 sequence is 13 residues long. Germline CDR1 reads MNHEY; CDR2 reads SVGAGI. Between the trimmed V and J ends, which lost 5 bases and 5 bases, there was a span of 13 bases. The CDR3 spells CASSLFSTDEQYF. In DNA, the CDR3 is TGTGCCAGCAGTCTCTTTAGCACTGACGAGCAGTACTTC.

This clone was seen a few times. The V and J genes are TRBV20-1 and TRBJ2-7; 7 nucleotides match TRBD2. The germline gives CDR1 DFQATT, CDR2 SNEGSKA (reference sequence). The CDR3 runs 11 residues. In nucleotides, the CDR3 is TGCAGGGGGACTAACGACTACGAGCAGTACTTC. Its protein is CRGTNDYEQYF.

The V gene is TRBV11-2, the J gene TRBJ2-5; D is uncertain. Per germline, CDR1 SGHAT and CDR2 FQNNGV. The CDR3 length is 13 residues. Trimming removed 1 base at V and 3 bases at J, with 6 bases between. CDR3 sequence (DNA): TGTGCCAGCAGCTTAGTAACAGAAGAGACCCAGTACTTC. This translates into CASSLVTEETQYF.

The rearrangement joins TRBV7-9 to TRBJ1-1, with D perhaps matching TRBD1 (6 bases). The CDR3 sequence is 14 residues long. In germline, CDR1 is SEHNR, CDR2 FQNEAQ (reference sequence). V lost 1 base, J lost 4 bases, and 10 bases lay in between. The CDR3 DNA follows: TGTGCCAGCAGCTTAGAGGGGGTGGGCACTGAAGCTTTCTTT. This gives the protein CASSLEGVGTEAFF.

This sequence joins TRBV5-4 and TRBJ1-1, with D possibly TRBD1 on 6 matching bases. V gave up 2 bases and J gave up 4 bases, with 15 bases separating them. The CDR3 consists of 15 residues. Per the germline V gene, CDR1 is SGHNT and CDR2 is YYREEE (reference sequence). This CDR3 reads CASSLTTGKGTEAFF. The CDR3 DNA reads TGTGCCAGCAGCTTAACTACAGGGAAAGGCACTGAAGCTTTCTTT.

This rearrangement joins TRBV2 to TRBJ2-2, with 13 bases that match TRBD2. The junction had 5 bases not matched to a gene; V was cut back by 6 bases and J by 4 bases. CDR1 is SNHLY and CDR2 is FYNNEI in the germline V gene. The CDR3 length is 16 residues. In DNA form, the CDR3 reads TGTGCCAGCAGGGGACTAGCGGGACCGGTCACCGGGGAGCTGTTTTTT. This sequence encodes CASRGLAGPVTGELFF.

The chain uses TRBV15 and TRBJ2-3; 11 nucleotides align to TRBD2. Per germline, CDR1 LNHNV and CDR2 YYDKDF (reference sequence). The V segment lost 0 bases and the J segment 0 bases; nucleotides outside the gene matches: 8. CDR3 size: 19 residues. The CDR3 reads CATSRDRLAGGLSTDTQYF. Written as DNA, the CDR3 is TGTGCCACCAGCAGAGATAGGCTAGCGGGGGGCCTTAGCACAGATACGCAGTATTTT.

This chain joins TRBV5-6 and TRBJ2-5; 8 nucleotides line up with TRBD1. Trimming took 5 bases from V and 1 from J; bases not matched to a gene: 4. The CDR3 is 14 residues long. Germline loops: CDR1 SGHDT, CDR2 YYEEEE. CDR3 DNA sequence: TGTGCCAGCAGGAGACAGGGGAGCCAAGAGACCCAGTACTTC. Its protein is CASRRQGSQETQYF.

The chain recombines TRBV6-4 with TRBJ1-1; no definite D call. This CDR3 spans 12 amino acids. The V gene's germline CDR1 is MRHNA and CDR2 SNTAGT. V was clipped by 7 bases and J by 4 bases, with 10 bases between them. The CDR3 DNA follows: TGTGCCAGCAACCTCTCGGGCACTGAAGCTTTCTTT. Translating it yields CASNLSGTEAFF.

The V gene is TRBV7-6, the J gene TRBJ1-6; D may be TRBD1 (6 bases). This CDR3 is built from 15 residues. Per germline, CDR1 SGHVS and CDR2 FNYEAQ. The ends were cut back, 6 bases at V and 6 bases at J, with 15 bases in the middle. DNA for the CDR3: TGTGCCAGCAGGTTCATGGCAGGGGCTAATTCACCCCTCCACTTT. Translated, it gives CASRFMAGANSPLHF. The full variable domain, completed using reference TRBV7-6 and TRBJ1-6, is GAGVSQSPRYKVTKRGQDVALRCDPISGHVSLYWYRQALGQGPEFLTYFNYEAQQDKSGLPNDRFSAERPEGSISTLTIQRTEQRDSAMYRCASRFMAGANSPLHFGNGTRLTVT.

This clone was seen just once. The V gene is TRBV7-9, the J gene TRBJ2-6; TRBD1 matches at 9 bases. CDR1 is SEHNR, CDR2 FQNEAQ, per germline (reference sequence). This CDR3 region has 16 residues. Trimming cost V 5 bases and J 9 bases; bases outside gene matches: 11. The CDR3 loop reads CASSPHPGTGINVLTF. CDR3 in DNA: TGTGCCAGCAGCCCTCACCCCGGGACAGGGATCAACGTCCTGACTTTC.

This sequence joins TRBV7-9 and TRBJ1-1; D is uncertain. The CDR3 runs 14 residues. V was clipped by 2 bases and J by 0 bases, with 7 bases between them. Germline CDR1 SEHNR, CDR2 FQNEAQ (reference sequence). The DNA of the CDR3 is TGTGCCAGCAGCTTAACAGCCCTGAACACTGAAGCTTTCTTT. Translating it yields CASSLTALNTEAFF. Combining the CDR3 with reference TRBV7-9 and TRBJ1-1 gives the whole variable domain DTGVSQNPRHKITKRGQNVTFRCDPISEHNRLYWYRQTLGQGPEFLTYFQNEAQLEKSRLLSDRFSAERPKGSFSTLEIQRTEQGDSAMYLCASSLTALNTEAFFGQGTRLTVV.